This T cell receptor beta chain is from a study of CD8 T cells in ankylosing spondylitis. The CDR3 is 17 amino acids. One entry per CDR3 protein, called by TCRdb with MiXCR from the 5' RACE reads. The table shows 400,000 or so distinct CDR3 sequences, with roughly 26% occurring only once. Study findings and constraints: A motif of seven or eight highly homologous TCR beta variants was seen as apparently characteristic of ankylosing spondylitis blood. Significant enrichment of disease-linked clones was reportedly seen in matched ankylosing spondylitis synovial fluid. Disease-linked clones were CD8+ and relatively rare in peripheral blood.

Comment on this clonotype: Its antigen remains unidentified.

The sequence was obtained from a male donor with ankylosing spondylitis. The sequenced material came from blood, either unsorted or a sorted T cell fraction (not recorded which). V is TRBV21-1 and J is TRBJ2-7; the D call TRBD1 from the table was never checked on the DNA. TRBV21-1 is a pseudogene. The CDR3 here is CASSVLQMETGNYEQYF. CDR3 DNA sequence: TGTGCCAGCAGCGTATTGCAAATGGAAACCGGGAACTACGAGCAGTACTTC.